The clone carrying this T cell receptor (beta chain) was recorded at least ten times. What it binds is unknown. This sample stems from a study of neurological immune-mediated disorders. General observations from the study: Multiple sclerosis was found to have the least TCR clonal expansion, below healthy controls, and HTLV-1-associated myelopathy the most.

Over 170 million TCR-beta sequences (from 15-18 subjects) were yielded by each sequencing run. TCRdb called the 5' RACE reads again in MiXCR, with one record for every CDR3 protein. This sample carries roughly 10,000 distinct CDR3 sequences, around 21% of them seen once, and the ten largest clones take around 50%. The sequenced sample was CD8+ T cells from blood. The source is a woman aged 55-70 years with HTLV-1-associated myelopathy (HAM/TSP).

CDR3 DNA: TGTGCCAGCAGGCCGGACCGAGGGGGAGCCAAAAACATTCAGTACTTC. Residues: CASRPDRGGAKNIQYF. This rearrangement joins TRBV7-9 to TRBJ2-4; D perhaps matches TRBD1 (6 bases). Trimming took off 6 bases at V and 0 bases at J, with 15 bases between the two ends. CDR1 and CDR2 from the germline V gene are SEHNR and FQNEAQ (reference sequence). This CDR3 has 16 amino acids.